The clone carrying this T cell receptor (beta chain) was seen a few times. The V gene lost 4 bases and the J gene lost 9 bases, with 10 bases spanning the gap. Germline V gene data show CDR1 as LNHDA and CDR2 as SQIVND (reference sequence). The CDR3 spans 12 residues. Amplification of TCR beta used genomic DNA extracted from peripheral blood. These data come from a study of T cell repertoires in aging, cancer and after chemotherapy. Multiplex touch-down PCR with TRB-A/B primers amplified rearranged V-D-J TRB sequences. TCRdb re-called the multiplex PCR reads with MiXCR, one entry per CDR3 protein. Here the sample spans 4,100 or so distinct CDR3 sequences, 64% being singletons.

The chain couples TRBV19 to TRBJ2-1; D possibly corresponds to TRBD2 (6 bases). Material for sequencing was blood. This sequence originates from a human donor with a solid tumor. CDR3 nucleotide sequence: TGTGCCAGTAGTAGGGCCGGGGGTGAGCAGTTCTTC. Amino acid sequence: CASSRAGGEQFF.